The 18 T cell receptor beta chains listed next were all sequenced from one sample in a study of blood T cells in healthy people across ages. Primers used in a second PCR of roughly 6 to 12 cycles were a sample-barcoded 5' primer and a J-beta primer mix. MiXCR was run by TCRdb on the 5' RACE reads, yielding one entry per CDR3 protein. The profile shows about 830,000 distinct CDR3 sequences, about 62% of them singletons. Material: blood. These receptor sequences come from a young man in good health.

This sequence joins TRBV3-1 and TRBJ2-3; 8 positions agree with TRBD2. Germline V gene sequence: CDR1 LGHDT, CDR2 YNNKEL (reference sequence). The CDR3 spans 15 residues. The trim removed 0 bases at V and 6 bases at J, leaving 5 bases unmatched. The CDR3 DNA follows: TGTGCCAGCAGCCAAGAGGTCGGGGGGGCGGATACGCAGTATTTT. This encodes CASSQEVGGADTQYF.

CDR3 coding DNA: TGTGCCAGCAGTGAATCTTTGCGGGGGGATCGGGATACGCAGTATTTT. It specifies CASSESLRGDRDTQYF. The chain joins TRBV25-1 to TRBJ2-3; TRBD2 matches 8 bases. This CDR3 has 16 residues. V was clipped by 1 base and J by 6 bases; unmatched bases: 9. Per the germline V gene, CDR1 is MGHDK and CDR2 is SYGVNS.

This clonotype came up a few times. The CDR3 nucleotides are TGCAGCGGGGCCGGCGGCACGAACACTGAAGCTTTCTTT. Protein sequence: CSGAGGTNTEAFF. V is TRBV29-1 and J is TRBJ1-1; D unresolved. Germline-derived CDR1 and CDR2 are SQVTM and ANQGSEA. Trimming removed 7 bases from V and 1 base from J, with 13 bases in between. The CDR3 is made up of 13 amino acids.

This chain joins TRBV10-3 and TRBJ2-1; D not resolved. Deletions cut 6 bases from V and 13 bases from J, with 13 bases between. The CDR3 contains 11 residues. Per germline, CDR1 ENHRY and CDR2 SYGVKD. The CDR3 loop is CAIRGSETQFF. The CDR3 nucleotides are TGTGCCATCAGGGGCTCGGAGACCCAGTTCTTC.

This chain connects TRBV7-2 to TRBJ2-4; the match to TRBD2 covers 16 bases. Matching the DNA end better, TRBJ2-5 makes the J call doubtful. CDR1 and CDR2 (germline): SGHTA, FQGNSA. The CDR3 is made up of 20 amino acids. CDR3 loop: CASSLAPTGTSGGALETQYF. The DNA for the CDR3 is TGTGCCAGCAGCTTAGCACCTACCGGGACTAGCGGGGGGGCTTTGGAGACCCAGTACTTC.

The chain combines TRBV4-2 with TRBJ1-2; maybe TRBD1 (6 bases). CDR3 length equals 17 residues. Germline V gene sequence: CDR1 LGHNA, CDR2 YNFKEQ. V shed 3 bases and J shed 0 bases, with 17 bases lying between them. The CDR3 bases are TGTGCCAGCAGCCACGACCAGGGGCCGTCGACTAACTATGGCTACACCTTC. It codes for CASSHDQGPSTNYGYTF.

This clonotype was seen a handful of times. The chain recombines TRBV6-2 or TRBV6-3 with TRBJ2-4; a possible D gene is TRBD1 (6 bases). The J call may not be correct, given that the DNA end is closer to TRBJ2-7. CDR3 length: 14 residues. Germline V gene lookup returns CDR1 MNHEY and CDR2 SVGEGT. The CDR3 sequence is CASSPRTDISEQYF. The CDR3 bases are TGTGCCAGCAGTCCGAGGACAGATATTTCCGAGCAGTACTTC.

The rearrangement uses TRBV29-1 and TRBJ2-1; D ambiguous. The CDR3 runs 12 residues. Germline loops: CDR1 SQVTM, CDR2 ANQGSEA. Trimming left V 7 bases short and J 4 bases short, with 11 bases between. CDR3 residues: CSAILGYNEQFF. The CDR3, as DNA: TGCAGCGCGATACTGGGTTACAATGAGCAGTTCTTC.

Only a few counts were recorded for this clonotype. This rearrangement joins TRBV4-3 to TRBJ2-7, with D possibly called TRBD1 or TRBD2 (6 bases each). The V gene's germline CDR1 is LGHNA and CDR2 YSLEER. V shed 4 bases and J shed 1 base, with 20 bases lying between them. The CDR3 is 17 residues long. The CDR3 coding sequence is TGCGCCAGCAGCCCGGGGGCCCTACAGGGCCGATCCTACGAGCAGTACTTC. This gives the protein CASSPGALQGRSYEQYF.

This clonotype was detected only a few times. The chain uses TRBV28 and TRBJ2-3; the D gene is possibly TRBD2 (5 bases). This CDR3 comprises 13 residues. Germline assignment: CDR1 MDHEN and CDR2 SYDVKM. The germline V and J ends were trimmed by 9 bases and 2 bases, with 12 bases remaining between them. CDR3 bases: TGTGCCAGTTGGGAGTATAACACAGATACGCAGTATTTT. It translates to CASWEYNTDTQYF.

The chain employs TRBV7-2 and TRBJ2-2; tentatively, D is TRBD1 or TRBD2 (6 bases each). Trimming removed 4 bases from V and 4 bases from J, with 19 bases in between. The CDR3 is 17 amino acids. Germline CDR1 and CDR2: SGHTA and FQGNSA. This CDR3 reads CASSSWGASGPTGELFF. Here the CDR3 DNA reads TGTGCCAGCAGCTCTTGGGGGGCGTCGGGGCCCACCGGGGAGCTGTTTTTT.

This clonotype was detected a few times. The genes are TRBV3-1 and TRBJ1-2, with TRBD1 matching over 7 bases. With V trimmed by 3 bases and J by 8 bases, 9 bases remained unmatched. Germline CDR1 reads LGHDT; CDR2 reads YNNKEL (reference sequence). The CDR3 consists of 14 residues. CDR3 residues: CASSQDGQAGGYTF. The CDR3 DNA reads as TGTGCCAGCAGCCAGGATGGACAGGCCGGCGGCTACACCTTC.

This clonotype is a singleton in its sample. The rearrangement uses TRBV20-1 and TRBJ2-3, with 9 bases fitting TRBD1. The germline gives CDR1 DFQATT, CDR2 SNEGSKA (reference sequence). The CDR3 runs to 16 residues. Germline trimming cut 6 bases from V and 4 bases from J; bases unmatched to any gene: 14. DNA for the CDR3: TGCAGTGCCAGAACCCCGGGACAGGGATTCCCAGATACGCAGTATTTT. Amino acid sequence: CSARTPGQGFPDTQYF.

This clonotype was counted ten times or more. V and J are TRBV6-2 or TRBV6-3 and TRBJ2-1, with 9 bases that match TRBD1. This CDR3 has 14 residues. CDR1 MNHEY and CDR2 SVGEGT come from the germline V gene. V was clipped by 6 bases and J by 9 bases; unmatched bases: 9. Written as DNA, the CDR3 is TGTGCCAGCAGCTTACAGGGGGCCTCGAGTGAGCAGTTCTTC. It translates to CASSLQGASSEQFF.

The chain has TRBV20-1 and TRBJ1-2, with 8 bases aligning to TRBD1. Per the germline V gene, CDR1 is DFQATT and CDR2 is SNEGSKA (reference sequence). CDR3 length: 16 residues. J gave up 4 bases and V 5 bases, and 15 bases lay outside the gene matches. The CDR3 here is CSARQQGAGDSYGYTF. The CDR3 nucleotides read TGCAGTGCTCGTCAGCAGGGGGCGGGGGATAGCTATGGCTACACCTTC.

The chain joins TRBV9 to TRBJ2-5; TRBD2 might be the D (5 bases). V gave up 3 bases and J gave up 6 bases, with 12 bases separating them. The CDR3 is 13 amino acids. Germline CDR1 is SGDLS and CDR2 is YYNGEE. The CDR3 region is CASSDRLSKTQYF. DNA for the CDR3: TGTGCCAGCAGCGACCGACTATCCAAGACCCAGTACTTC.

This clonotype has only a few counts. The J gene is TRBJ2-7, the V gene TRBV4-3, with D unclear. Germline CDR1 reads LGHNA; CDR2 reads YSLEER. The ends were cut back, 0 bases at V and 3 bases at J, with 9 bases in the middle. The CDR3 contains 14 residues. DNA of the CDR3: TGCGCCAGCAGCCAAGATGAACGGGTCTACGAGCAGTACTTC. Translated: CASSQDERVYEQYF.

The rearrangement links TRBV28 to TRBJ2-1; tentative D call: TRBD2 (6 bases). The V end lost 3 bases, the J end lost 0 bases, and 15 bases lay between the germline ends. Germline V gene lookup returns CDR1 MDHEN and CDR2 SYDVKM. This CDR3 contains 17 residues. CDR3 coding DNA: TGTGCCAGCAGTTTCCCTCAGCGGGCAAGCTCCTACAATGAGCAGTTCTTC. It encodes CASSFPQRASSYNEQFF.